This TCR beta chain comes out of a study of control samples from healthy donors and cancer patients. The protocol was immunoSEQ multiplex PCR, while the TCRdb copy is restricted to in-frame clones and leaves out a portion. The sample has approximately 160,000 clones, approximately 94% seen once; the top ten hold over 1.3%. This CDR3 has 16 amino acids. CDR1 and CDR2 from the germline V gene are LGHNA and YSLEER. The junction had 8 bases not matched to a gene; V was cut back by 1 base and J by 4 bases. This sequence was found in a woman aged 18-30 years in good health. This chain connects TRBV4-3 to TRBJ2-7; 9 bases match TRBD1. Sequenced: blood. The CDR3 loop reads CASSQGPGQGLYEQYF. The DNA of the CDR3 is TGCGCCAGCAGCCAAGGCCCGGGACAGGGTTTGTACGAGCAGTACTTC.